This T cell receptor (beta chain) was observed in a study of blood T cell repertoires in COVID-19 (dated by TCRdb to 2018 to 2020). Background on the whole study: The collaborator samples originated in the United States, Italy and Spain and spanned the acute and convalescent phases of COVID-19. The prospective study material was composed of cDNA or gDNA derived from T cells, B-cell-depleted T cells, or PBMCs. The samples were drawn from the first 160 participants of the ongoing ImmuneRACE study and from 950 to 1,500 subjects provided by 6 global collaborators. Subjects who had been exposed to COVID-19, were actively infected with it, or had recovered from it provided the deeply sampled blood TCRbeta repertoires that made up the dataset. Sample metadata almost always included a de-identified subject ID, COVID-19 status, age in years and sex. HLA class I and class II types, where available, came from metadata supplied by the sample provider rather than from assay-based typing. The repertoires were released in a freely available public database intended as a resource for research on the immune response to SARS-CoV-2. The full study reports these points: How much clinical and demographic metadata was included differed by source and by participant, and the metadata was provided uncurated.

A distance of 10 bases separates the germline ends of V and J, which lose 5 bases and 5 bases respectively. CDR1 and CDR2 are drawn from the germline V gene: SGHNT, YENEEA. The CDR3 covers 13 residues, taking in both the cysteine and the phenylalanine. Only the CDR3 DNA stays, 39 bases, in frame from base 1. Note on this clone: Its recognized antigen is unknown. No base quality values were provided; no much bigger clone lies one nucleotide off.

The immunoSEQ Assay, a bias-controlled multiplex PCR, was used to amplify TCRbeta CDR3 regions from genomic DNA. In the source study's methods: The number of nucleated cells in each sample was estimated from the amplification of reference gene primers within the assay. Sequence reads were collapsed and filtered to measure the absolute abundance of every unique TCRbeta CDR3 rearrangement. For each sample, productive Simpson clonality was calculated as the square root of Simpson's diversity index across productive rearrangements. The source is immuneACCESS, and TCRdb retained only in-frame sequences with V and J called. Part of the clones is not carried over; for the studies checked, unresolved V genes explain less than half of this, and the remainder is unexplained. V and J calls plus clone size are reproduced from that table; the DNA served to infer D and trimming. The sample data list 330,000 or so clones, and about 87% of these were observed just once. The top ten hold over 4.5% of the sample.

In the prospective study, participants were about 18 to 100 years old, resided in about two dozen geographic areas of the United States, and were enrolled through a virtual design. In the prospective study, participants were assigned to cohorts based on the clinical history participants reported in a screening survey and a study questionnaire. ImmuneRACE Cohort 3 recovered participants were defined by two consecutive negative NP/OP PCR tests, healthcare professional clearance, or symptom resolution. In the prospective study, mobile phlebotomists collected whole blood, serum and a nasopharyngeal or oropharyngeal swab from each participant. Additional blood draws and questionnaires over an approximately 2-month period could optionally be provided by prospective study participants. Prospective study blood samples were shipped either frozen or at room temperature before DNA extraction.

Sequenced material: PBMCs or T cells enriched from blood (not recorded which). This receptor chain uses TRBV11-3 and TRBJ2-1; TRBD2 is possibly the D segment (5 matching bases). The sequence derives from a man aged 25-40 years who had recovered from COVID-19. The nucleotide sequence reads as follows: TGTGCCAGCAGCCTGAGCGGCCACAATGAGCAGTTCTTC. The translation is CASSLSGHNEQFF.